These T cell receptor beta chains were read from a single sample in a study of blood T cell repertoires in COVID-19. Sequenced by immunoSEQ multiplex PCR; TCRdb stores in-frame clones only, minus some. The table includes approximately 52,000 clones, about 91% detected once. The sample consisted of peripheral blood. These receptors were taken from a man in his 60s with active COVID-19. The CDR3 runs from the conserved cysteine through the conserved F or W. Each record gives: clone size, J gene, V gene, D gene, CDR3 protein, CDR3 DNA. A D gene is named only where the DNA matches it firmly. Only some rows state a clone size, as once, few, many or a class for expanded clones.

NA TRBJ2-7 TRBV20-1 NA CSARRGYEQYF TGCAGTGCACGGAGAGGTTACGAGCAGTACTTC
NA TRBJ2-7 TRBV7-2 TRBD2 CASSSSGVLGNEQYF TGTGCCAGCAGCTCAAGCGGGGTTCTCGGGAACGAGCAGTACTTC
NA TRBJ2-7 TRBV7-3 TRBD2 CASSPFAGGQYEQYF TGTGCCAGCAGCCCCTTTGCGGGAGGGCAATACGAGCAGTACTTC
NA TRBJ2-7 TRBV19 TRBD2 CASGTSGKYEQYF TGTGCCAGTGGAACTAGCGGGAAATACGAGCAGTACTTC
NA TRBJ2-7 TRBV27 NA CASSPAQGGEQYF TGTGCCAGCAGCCCCGCACAGGGTGGCGAGCAGTACTTC
NA TRBJ2-1 TRBV7-3 TRBD1 CASSSTDREEQFF TGTGCCAGCAGTTCTACCGACAGGGAGGAGCAGTTCTTC
NA TRBJ2-6 TRBV19 TRBD2 CASMREGRGFFSGANVLTF TGTGCCAGTATGAGGGAGGGGAGGGGTTTTTTTTCTGGGGCCAACGTCCTGACTTTC
NA TRBJ2-3 TRBV4-3 TRBD2 CASSQGPAGLTDTQYF TGCGCCAGCAGCCAAGGTCCAGCGGGACTGACAGATACGCAGTATTTT
NA TRBJ1-1 TRBV4-2 TRBD1 CASSRVGDRDTVNTEAFF TGTGCCAGCAGCCGGGTAGGGGACAGGGATACGGTGAACACTGAAGCTTTCTTT
NA TRBJ2-7 TRBV4-1 NA CASSQSDSRTSYEQYF TGCGCCAGCAGCCAATCTGACAGCCGGACGTCCTACGAGCAGTACTTC
NA TRBJ2-2 TRBV6-2/TRBV6-3 NA CASSYSPIAAGELFF TGTGCCAGCAGTTACTCTCCGATAGCAGCCGGGGAGCTGTTTTTT
NA TRBJ2-7 TRBV29-1 TRBD2 CSARLAGYEQYF TGCAGCGCGCGACTAGCGGGCTACGAGCAGTACTTC
NA TRBJ2-2 TRBV25-1 NA CASSETSGRPGELFF TGTGCCAGCAGTGAAACGAGTGGGCGTCCCGGGGAGCTGTTTTTT
once TRBJ1-1 TRBV9 TRBD1 CASSVTGQMNTEAFF TGTGCCAGCAGCGTTACGGGACAGATGAACACTGAAGCTTTCTTT
NA TRBJ1-2 TRBV3-1/TRBV3-2 NA CASSPQGGDYGYTF TGTGCCAGCAGCCCACAGGGTGGGGACTATGGCTACACCTTC
NA TRBJ2-3 TRBV7-8 NA CASSLASGTDTQYF TGTGCCAGCAGCTTAGCGAGCGGCACAGATACGCAGTATTTT
NA TRBJ1-6 TRBV2 TRBD1 CASLRTGSNSPLHF TGTGCCAGCCTCAGGACAGGGTCTAATTCACCCCTCCACTTT
once TRBJ2-7 TRBV25-1 TRBD1 CASSVRQGAYEQYF TGTGCCAGCAGTGTAAGACAGGGGGCCTACGAGCAGTACTTC
NA TRBJ2-7 TRBV7-2 NA CASGQTSYEQYF TGTGCCAGCGGACAGACTTCCTACGAGCAGTACTTC
NA TRBJ2-7 TRBV18 TRBD1 CASSPPGTGGYEQYF TGTGCCAGCTCACCTCCTGGGACAGGGGGTTACGAGCAGTACTTC
NA TRBJ2-1 TRBV19 NA CASSIYGGYNEQFF TGTGCCAGTAGTATTTATGGCGGTTACAATGAGCAGTTCTTC
NA TRBJ1-1 TRBV3-1/TRBV3-2 NA CASSQEAGGTEAFF TGTGCCAGCAGCCAAGAGGCGGGGGGGACTGAAGCTTTCTTT
NA TRBJ2-4 TRBV19 TRBD2 CASSIWTSGRVNIQYF TGTGCCAGTAGTATATGGACTAGCGGGAGGGTAAACATTCAGTACTTC
NA TRBJ2-5 TRBV7-9 TRBD2 CASSLRLAEQETQYF TGTGCCAGCAGCCTCCGACTAGCGGAACAAGAGACCCAGTACTTC
once TRBJ2-4 TRBV29-1 NA CSVDQSGRNIQYF TGCAGCGTTGACCAGAGTGGGAGAAACATTCAGTACTTC
once TRBJ2-2 TRBV29-1 NA CSVAVAANTGELFF TGCAGCGTTGCCGTGGCAGCGAACACCGGGGAGCTGTTTTTT
once TRBJ2-3 TRBV4-3 NA CASSLSPGKIEVDTQYF TGCGCCAGCAGCCTGTCGCCCGGGAAAATCGAGGTAGATACGCAGTATTTT
NA TRBJ2-1 TRBV29-1 NA CSVEAPGLENYNEQFF TGCAGCGTAGAGGCACCGGGACTCGAAAACTACAATGAGCAGTTCTTC
NA TRBJ2-1 TRBV5-1 TRBD2 CASSLAGGVYNEQFF TGCGCCAGCAGCTTGGCGGGAGGGGTCTACAATGAGCAGTTCTTC
NA TRBJ2-7 TRBV5-1 NA CASSLASRVSYEQYF TGCGCCAGCAGCTTGGCCTCCAGGGTTTCGTACGAGCAGTACTTC
NA TRBJ2-1 TRBV20-1 TRBD1 CSASKGAIYNEQFF TGCAGTGCTAGTAAGGGGGCGATCTACAATGAGCAGTTCTTC
NA TRBJ1-2 TRBV28 TRBD1 CASSQLDRNYGYTF TGTGCCAGCAGCCAACTGGACAGGAACTATGGCTACACCTTC
NA TRBJ2-3 TRBV3-1/TRBV3-2 TRBD2 CASSQGLRLAGVADTQYF TGTGCCAGCAGCCAAGGTTTAAGGCTAGCGGGAGTTGCAGATACGCAGTATTTT
NA TRBJ1-2 TRBV5-8 TRBD1 CASSSLDRVYGYTF TGTGCCAGCAGCAGCCTGGACAGGGTGTATGGCTACACCTTC
NA TRBJ2-5 TRBV27 NA CASTPTGQETQYF TGTGCCAGCACCCCGACGGGGCAAGAGACCCAGTACTTC
NA TRBJ2-1 TRBV4-3 NA CASSQEYLARRAKKNNEQFF TGCGCCAGCAGCCAAGAGTATCTAGCGAGGCGAGCTAAAAAGAACAATGAGCAGTTCTTC
NA TRBJ2-3 TRBV29-1 TRBD2 CSVELAGTDTQYF TGCAGCGTTGAACTAGCGGGCACAGATACGCAGTATTTT
NA TRBJ2-1 TRBV6-2/TRBV6-3 NA CASCWAGTGIIAGSYNEQFF TGTGCCAGCTGTTGGGCCGGGACAGGGATTATAGCGGGAAGTTACAATGAGCAGTTCTTC
NA TRBJ2-7 TRBV21-1 NA CASSKGAQREAESYEQYF TGTGCCAGCAGCAAAGGAGCCCAGCGGGAGGCCGAAAGTTACGAGCAGTACTTC
once TRBJ2-7 TRBV5-1 TRBD2 CASRGEPTGNEQYF TGCGCCAGCCGGGGGGAGCCCACGGGGAACGAGCAGTACTTC
NA TRBJ2-1 TRBV14 TRBD1 CASSQPPETGFNEQFF TGTGCCAGCAGCCAACCTCCCGAGACAGGGTTTAATGAGCAGTTCTTC
NA TRBJ2-2 TRBV9 TRBD1 CASSVADRVTGELFF TGTGCCAGCAGCGTAGCCGACAGGGTCACCGGGGAGCTGTTTTTT
NA TRBJ1-1 TRBV2 NA CASSRDKKTEAFF TGTGCCAGCAGTCGGGACAAGAAGACTGAAGCTTTCTTT
NA TRBJ1-5 TRBV7-9 TRBD1 CASMGQGAGPQHF TGTGCCAGCATGGGACAGGGCGCAGGGCCCCAGCATTTT
NA TRBJ1-2 TRBV5-1 NA CASSLGQTAYGYTF TGCGCCAGCAGCTTGGGCCAGACAGCCTATGGCTACACCTTC
NA TRBJ1-2 TRBV5-5 TRBD1 CASSSGLTGVNYGYTF TGTGCCAGCAGCTCCGGATTGACAGGGGTTAACTATGGCTACACCTTC
NA TRBJ1-5 TRBV2 NA CASSALTGHHF TGTGCCAGCAGTGCACTGACAGGACATCATTTT
NA TRBJ1-5 TRBV10-3 NA CAISAGGNQPQHF TGTGCCATCAGTGCAGGGGGCAATCAGCCCCAGCATTTT
once TRBJ1-3 TRBV24-1 TRBD1 CATSDTGQGGNTIYF TGTGCCACCAGTGATACGGGACAGGGTGGAAACACCATATATTTT
NA TRBJ2-7 TRBV20-1 TRBD2 CSATSGHEQYF TGCAGTGCCACTAGCGGCCACGAGCAGTACTTC
once TRBJ1-4 TRBV5-1 NA CASRIGTNEKLFF TGCGCCAGCAGGATCGGTACTAATGAAAAACTGTTTTTT
NA TRBJ1-4 TRBV7-6 NA CASSLVQAWDEKLFF TGTGCCAGCAGCTTAGTCCAGGCCTGGGATGAAAAACTGTTTTTT
NA TRBJ2-7 TRBV10-3 TRBD1 CAISESGRQGVNYEQYF TGTGCCATCAGTGAGTCTGGTAGACAGGGGGTGAACTACGAGCAGTACTTC
NA TRBJ2-7 TRBV7-2 TRBD2 CASSAGLAGAPEQYF TGTGCCAGCAGCGCTGGACTAGCGGGAGCTCCCGAGCAGTACTTC